This TCR beta chain was obtained from a study of post-analysis software for immune sequencing data. Study-level background: Multiple sclerosis in the patients followed relapsing-remitting, secondary progressive and progressive-relapsing courses.

Unique molecular identifiers were present in the TCR beta cDNA libraries. Via MiXCR, TCRdb re-called the PCR reads, giving one row per CDR3 protein. The profile covers under 900,000 distinct CDR3 sequences, with approximately 57% appearing a single time and approximately 4.5% taken by the ten largest. Comment on this clonotype: Its antigen remains unidentified.

Regarding the study as a whole: Several TRBV segments, TRBV5-6, TRBV5-1 and TRBV20-1 among them, were found more frequent in patients than controls. Batch-mates among the samples co-clustered strongly by F measure. Controls had significantly higher normalized Chao1 diversity than multiple sclerosis patients.

Losses at the gene ends were 3 bases for V and 8 bases for J; bases not matched to a gene: 6. Germline-derived CDR1 and CDR2 are LGHNT and FRNRAP. The CDR3 sequence is 14 residues long. The sequenced sample was blood. This TCR was sampled from a girl under 18 with multiple sclerosis. This chain joins TRBV12-5 and TRBJ2-1, with 8 bases fitting TRBD1. The chain's CDR3 is CASGFGQGMDEQFF. The CDR3 nucleotides are TGTGCTAGTGGTTTCGGACAGGGTATGGATGAGCAGTTCTTC.